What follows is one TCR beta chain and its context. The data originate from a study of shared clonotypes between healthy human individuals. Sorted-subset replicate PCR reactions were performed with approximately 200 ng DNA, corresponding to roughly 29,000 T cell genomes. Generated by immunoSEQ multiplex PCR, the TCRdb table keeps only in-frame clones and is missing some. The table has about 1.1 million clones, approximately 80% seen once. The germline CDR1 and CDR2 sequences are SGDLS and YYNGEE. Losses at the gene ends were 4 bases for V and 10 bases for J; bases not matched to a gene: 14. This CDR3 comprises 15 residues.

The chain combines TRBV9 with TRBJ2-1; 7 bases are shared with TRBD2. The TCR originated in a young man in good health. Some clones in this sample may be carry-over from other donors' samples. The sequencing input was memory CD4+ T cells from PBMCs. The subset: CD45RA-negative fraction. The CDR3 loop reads CASSSRTSFLGEQFF. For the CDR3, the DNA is TGTGCCAGCAGCTCCCGGACTAGTTTTTTGGGCGAGCAGTTCTTC.